The text below deals with one T cell receptor (beta chain). This same CDR3 is encoded by further DNA sequences in the sample. This specimen comes from a study of shared clonotypes between healthy human individuals. Some clones are missing from TCRdb's copy, which holds only in-frame ones; the method was immunoSEQ multiplex PCR. The sample consists of roughly 2,000,000 clones, 93% of them appearing once. The germline CDR1 and CDR2 sequences are MNHEY and SMNVEV (reference sequence). V dropped 6 bases and J dropped 2; count of bases not matched to a gene: 4. The CDR3 consists of 13 residues. CD45RO-negative, CCR7-selected cells formed the naive CD8 fraction, which excluded terminally differentiated effector memory CD45RA+ cells.

Specimen: naive CD8+ T cells from PBMCs. V and J are TRBV27 and TRBJ2-7; 7 bases are shared with TRBD2. The sequence was obtained from a man aged 18 to 30 in good health. Some clones in this sample may be carry-over from other donors' samples. CDR3 loop: CASRASGTYEQYF. CDR3 coding DNA: TGTGCCAGCAGGGCTAGCGGAACCTACGAGCAGTACTTC.